These T cell receptor beta chains were read from a single sample in a study of patients and donors after allogeneic stem cell transplantation. From the RT-PCR reads, TCRdb called clonotypes with MiXCR, one entry per CDR3 protein. The sample has about a million distinct CDR3 sequences, 15% to 20% seen once; the top ten hold around 6%. The source material was blood, either unsorted or a sorted T cell fraction (not recorded which). All receptors come from a human donor who was either an allogeneic HSCT recipient or a stem cell or donor lymphocyte infusion donor (not recorded which). It is not recorded whose cells these are; they may come from a transplant donor. CDR3s include the opening cysteine and the closing phenylalanine or tryptophan. Fields, in order: V gene, clone size, J gene, D gene, CDR3 protein, CDR3 DNA. D genes are given only for firm matches. Clone size appears in some rows only: once, few, many, or a class for an expanded clone.

TRBV12-3/TRBV12-4,-,TRBJ1-3,-,CASSFSNTGSGNTIYF,TGTGCCAGCAGTTTCTCTAACACTGGCTCTGGAAACACCATATATTTT
TRBV7-8,-,TRBJ1-6,-,CASSLKPRQASNSPLHF,TGTGCCAGCAGCTTAAAACCCCGACAGGCCTCTAATTCACCCCTCCACTTT
TRBV7-9,many,TRBJ2-5,-,CASRNQETQYF,TGTGCCAGCAGAAATCAAGAGACCCAGTACTTC
TRBV19,-,TRBJ2-7,TRBD1,CASSIDGTVSYERYF,TGTGCCAGTAGTATAGACGGGACAGTCTCCTACGAGCGGTACTTC
TRBV5-1,-,TRBJ1-4,-,CASSADEKLFF,TGCGCCAGCAGCGCCGACGAAAAACTGTTTTTT
TRBV20-1,few,TRBJ2-2,TRBD2,CSAVAGTTGELFF,TGCAGTGCCGTAGCGGGGACCACCGGGGAGCTGTTTTTT
TRBV7-2,few,TRBJ2-5,TRBD1,CASSRNRGLQETQYF,TGTGCCAGCAGCAGGAACAGGGGGCTCCAAGAGACCCAGTACTTC
TRBV18,-,TRBJ1-1,TRBD1,CASSPDRVGVEAFF,TGTGCCAGCTCTCCCGACAGGGTGGGGGTTGAAGCTTTCTTT
TRBV12-3/TRBV12-4,many,TRBJ2-2,-,CASSSRDTGELFF,TGTGCCAGCAGTTCGAGGGACACCGGGGAGCTGTTTTTT
TRBV14,few,TRBJ1-2,-,CASSRAPANYGYTF,TGTGCCAGCAGCCGGGCCCCAGCTAACTATGGCTACACCTTC
TRBV30,-,TRBJ1-4,TRBD1,CAWSSGQGEKLFF,TGTGCCTGGAGTTCGGGACAGGGTGAAAAACTGTTTTTT
TRBV10-3,many,TRBJ2-3,TRBD2,CAISEPGTSGRDTDTQYF,TGTGCCATCAGTGAGCCCGGGACTAGCGGGAGGGATACAGATACGCAGTATTTT
TRBV5-1,few,TRBJ2-1,TRBD2,CASGQGSGSGSLGEQFF,TGCGCCAGCGGCCAGGGTAGCGGTAGCGGGAGCCTCGGTGAGCAGTTCTTC
TRBV12-3/TRBV12-4,many,TRBJ1-1,TRBD1,CASSAGTVMNTEAFF,TGTGCCAGCAGTGCCGGGACAGTCATGAACACTGAAGCTTTCTTT
TRBV4-1,-,TRBJ1-1,-,CASSQVWGKVTEAFF,TGCGCCAGCAGCCAAGTGTGGGGAAAAGTCACTGAAGCTTTCTTT
TRBV5-5,few,TRBJ2-2,TRBD1,CASSLRGQGAANTGELFF,TGTGCCAGCAGCTTGAGGGGGCAGGGGGCGGCGAACACCGGGGAGCTGTTTTTT
TRBV12-3/TRBV12-4,few,TRBJ2-5,-,CASSLALGLRNQETQYF,TGTGCCAGCAGTTTAGCACTTGGCCTACGGAACCAAGAGACCCAGTACTTC
TRBV29-1,few,TRBJ1-1,-,CGGKNTEAFF,TGCGGTGGGAAAAACACTGAAGCTTTCTTT
TRBV20-1,-,TRBJ2-1,-,CSASAGQIYNEQFF,TGCAGTGCTAGCGCGGGACAGATCTACAATGAGCAGTTCTTC
TRBV7-9,few,TRBJ2-1,TRBD1,CASSSLRGTGESNEQFF,TGTGCCAGCAGCTCCCTGCGCGGGACAGGGGAATCAAATGAGCAGTTCTTC
TRBV20-1,-,TRBJ1-2,-,CSYKGPKNYGYTF,TGCAGCTATAAGGGACCCAAGAACTATGGCTACACCTTC
TRBV5-1,many,TRBJ2-5,-,CASRPGNQETQYF,TGCGCCAGCAGACCAGGGAACCAAGAGACCCAGTACTTC
TRBV18,-,TRBJ1-1,-,CASSPPGALWTEAFF,TGTGCCAGCTCACCACCGGGCGCCCTATGGACTGAAGCTTTCTTT
TRBV7-2,-,TRBJ1-5,TRBD1,CASSRKGQGGNQPQHF,TGTGCCAGCAGCCGCAAGGGACAGGGGGGCAATCAGCCCCAGCATTTT
TRBV9,few,TRBJ2-1,TRBD2,CASSVEALAGGRWSYNEQFF,TGTGCCAGCAGCGTAGAGGCACTAGCGGGAGGGCGCTGGTCCTACAATGAGCAGTTCTTC
TRBV7-9,few,TRBJ1-2,TRBD1,CASSHQGVGYGYTF,TGTGCCAGCAGCCACCAGGGGGTTGGGTATGGCTACACCTTC
TRBV29-1,-,TRBJ2-3,-,CSVVEVAQYF,TGCAGCGTTGTTGAAGTCGCGCAGTATTTT
TRBV5-1,few,TRBJ2-7,TRBD2,CASSLASGRAVPYEQYF,TGCGCCAGCAGCTTGGCTAGCGGGAGGGCCGTACCCTACGAGCAGTACTTC
TRBV20-1,-,TRBJ1-6,-,CSASGGNPYNSPLHF,TGCAGTGCCAGCGGAGGAAATCCCTATAATTCACCCCTCCACTTT
TRBV7-9,-,TRBJ1-2,-,CASSLGNRVHYGYTF,TGTGCCAGCAGCTTAGGAAACCGGGTCCACTATGGCTACACCTTC
TRBV30,few,TRBJ1-2,TRBD1,CAWTPGWTGDGYTF,TGTGCCTGGACCCCGGGGTGGACAGGGGATGGCTACACCTTC
TRBV12-3/TRBV12-4,-,TRBJ2-3,-,CASSLRVGNTQYF,TGTGCCAGCAGCCTCAGGGTAGGGAATACGCAGTATTTT
TRBV11-2,-,TRBJ2-7,-,CASSLLRGPSYEQYF,TGTGCCAGCAGCTTACTGAGGGGTCCCTCCTACGAGCAGTACTTC
TRBV12-3/TRBV12-4,-,TRBJ2-3,TRBD2,CASSLGAGAPSTDTQYF,TGTGCCAGCAGTTTAGGAGCGGGAGCCCCTAGCACAGATACGCAGTATTTT
TRBV12-3/TRBV12-4,many,TRBJ1-5,-,CASSLVGALAQPQHF,TGTGCCAGCAGTTTAGTGGGGGCCTTAGCTCAGCCCCAGCATTTT
TRBV12-3/TRBV12-4,many,TRBJ2-1,TRBD1,CASSTGTGGHEQFF,TGTGCCAGCAGTACCGGGACAGGGGGGCATGAGCAGTTCTTC
TRBV7-7,-,TRBJ2-2,-,CASSFETGNTGELFF,TGTGCTAGCAGCTTTGAGACAGGGAACACCGGGGAGCTGTTTTTT
TRBV6-1,-,TRBJ2-1,-,CASLLTPGWGNEQFF,TGTGCCAGTCTACTGACCCCCGGTTGGGGCAATGAGCAGTTCTTC
TRBV30,-,TRBJ2-7,-,CAWSPRGGRVHEQYF,TGTGCCTGGAGTCCGAGAGGAGGCAGGGTCCACGAGCAGTACTTC
TRBV27,many,TRBJ1-5,-,CASSLFGGNQPQHF,TGTGCCAGCAGCTTGTTTGGTGGCAATCAGCCCCAGCATTTT
TRBV6-5,-,TRBJ2-5,TRBD2,CASSYLAGGVETQYF,TGTGCCAGCAGTTACTTAGCGGGAGGTGTCGAGACCCAGTACTTC
TRBV6-1,-,TRBJ2-7,-,CASRLHGEGAAYEQYF,TGTGCCAGCAGACTCCACGGGGAGGGGGCCGCCTACGAGCAGTACTTC